Listed here are 22 T cell receptor beta chains from one sample, sequenced in a study of cytomegalovirus exposure and HLA in healthy donors. Researchers ran the PCR with 60 Vbeta and 13 Jbeta primers. Only in-frame clones appear in the TCRdb table, and some are missing; sequencing was by immunoSEQ multiplex PCR. This table has fewer than 150,000 clones, about 82% appearing once. Sequenced sample: PBMCs. The source is a man aged 30 to 45 in good health.

The rearrangement joins TRBV5-5 to TRBJ2-1, with 9 bases identical to TRBD2. CDR3 size: 15 residues. Germline lookup yields CDR1 SGHKS and CDR2 YYEKEE (reference sequence). V lost 6 bases, J lost 3 bases, and 7 bases stayed unmatched. The CDR3 DNA is TGTGCCAGCACCGGACTAGCGCGTTTCTACAATGAGCAGTTCTTC. Translating gives CASTGLARFYNEQFF.

The chain is built from TRBV4-1 and TRBJ2-1; possible D gene TRBD2, 6 bases. Germline CDR1 MGHRA, CDR2 YSYEKL. V shed 0 bases and J shed 9 bases, with 24 bases lying between them. The CDR3 is 18 residues long. CDR3 sequence reads: CASSQDPPSSGGAFEQFF. Here the CDR3 DNA reads TGCGCCAGCAGCCAAGATCCCCCTTCGAGCGGAGGGGCCTTTGAGCAGTTCTTC.

This clone showed up just a few times. The chain is built from TRBV7-6 and TRBJ2-7; 9 bases map to TRBD2. Unmatched junction bases numbered 1, after V lost 0 bases and J lost 4 bases. The CDR3 runs 14 residues. Looked up from germline, CDR1 is SGHVS and CDR2 is FNYEAQ. Written as DNA, the CDR3 is TGTGCCAGCAGCTTAGCGCTAGCGGGATACGAGCAGTACTTC. This translates into CASSLALAGYEQYF.

This chain links TRBV19 with TRBJ1-3; D call uncertain. Germline V gene data show CDR1 as LNHDA and CDR2 as SQIVND (reference sequence). CDR3 length: 11 amino acids. Trimming cost V 5 bases and J 4 bases, with 3 bases left between them. CDR3 residues: CASSLGNTIYF. CDR3 sequence (DNA): TGTGCCAGTAGTCTAGGAAACACCATATATTTT.

For the CDR3, the DNA is TGTGCCAGCAGTTACTCGACGGGGAACCAAGAGACCCAGTACTTC. Its translation is CASSYSTGNQETQYF. The rearrangement joins TRBV6-5 to TRBJ2-5, with D perhaps matching TRBD2 (5 bases). V shed 0 bases and J shed 0 bases, with 8 bases lying between them. The CDR3 is 15 amino acids. In germline, CDR1 is MNHEY, CDR2 SVGAGI.

V usage is TRBV7-8 and J usage is TRBJ2-7; 7 bases match TRBD2. J gave up 4 bases and V 3 bases, and 3 bases lay outside the gene matches. Per germline, CDR1 SGHVS and CDR2 FQNEAQ. This CDR3 is 13 amino acids long. The DNA for the CDR3 is TGTGCCAGCAGCTTCCTAGCGGAATACGAGCAGTACTTC. Residues: CASSFLAEYEQYF.

The V call is TRBV11-2, the J call TRBJ2-7; the D gene is possibly TRBD2 (6 bases). The CDR3 length is 15 residues. V lost 3 bases, J lost 4 bases, and 16 bases lay in between. Germline values: CDR1 SGHAT, CDR2 FQNNGV. The CDR3 nucleotides read TGTGCCAGCAGCTTCAGACTAGGCCCTCGGTACGAGCAGTACTTC. Amino acid sequence: CASSFRLGPRYEQYF. The full variable domain, its missing parts supplied by reference TRBV11-2 and TRBJ2-7, is EAGVAQSPRYKIIEKRQSVAFWCNPISGHATLYWYQQILGQGPKLLIQFQNNGVVDDSQLPKDRFSAERLKGVDSTLKIQPAKLEDSAVYLCASSFRLGPRYEQYFGPGTRLTVT.

The chain joins TRBV30 to TRBJ2-3, with D uncertain. V was clipped by 2 bases and J by 6 bases, with 9 bases between them. CDR3 length equals 12 residues. Germline V gene sequence: CDR1 GTSNPN, CDR2 SVGIG (reference sequence). DNA of the CDR3: TGTGCCTGGAGTTCCTATTCGGATACGCAGTATTTT. This codes for CAWSSYSDTQYF.

The gene calls are TRBV19 and TRBJ2-1; 10 bases fit TRBD2. Trimming cost V 4 bases and J 6 bases; bases outside gene matches: 12. From germline, CDR1 is LNHDA and CDR2 SQIVND (reference sequence). The CDR3 extends over 17 amino acids. The CDR3 DNA is TGTGCCAGTAGTAGGCCCCGGGGACTAGCGTACCCCAATGAGCAGTTCTTC. Translated, it gives CASSRPRGLAYPNEQFF.

DNA for the CDR3: TGTGCCAGCAGTGGGACTGGCGGGGTCGATGAGCAGTTCTTC. Encoded protein: CASSGTGGVDEQFF. The chain carries TRBV2 and TRBJ2-1; TRBD2 might be the D (6 bases). CDR3 size: 14 residues. V dropped 4 bases and J dropped 8 bases, with 15 bases sitting between them. Germline lookup yields CDR1 SNHLY and CDR2 FYNNEI.

The gene calls are TRBV18 and TRBJ1-1; 7 positions agree with TRBD1. From germline, CDR1 is KGHSH and CDR2 LQKENI. The V segment lost 4 bases and the J segment 1 base; nucleotides outside the gene matches: 6. The CDR3 is made up of 15 amino acids. For the CDR3, the DNA is TGTGCCAGCTCACAGAAAGGGACAGCGAACACTGAAGCTTTCTTT. Protein: CASSQKGTANTEAFF.

The V and J genes are TRBV5-1 and TRBJ1-4, with a tentative D call TRBD1 (6 bases). V lost 7 bases and J lost 7, with 11 bases in between. CDR1 SGHRS and CDR2 YFSETQ come from the germline V gene. The CDR3 spans 12 residues. The DNA for the CDR3 is TGCGCCAGCTCAGGGGAGGGTGAAAAACTGTTTTTT. Its protein is CASSGEGEKLFF.

V usage is TRBV30 and J usage is TRBJ2-7; tentative D call: TRBD2 (6 bases). Germline V gives CDR1 GTSNPN, CDR2 SVGIG (reference sequence). The V end lost 7 bases, the J end lost 0 bases, and 10 bases lay between the germline ends. The CDR3 extends over 12 amino acids. In DNA form, the CDR3 reads TGTGCCTTGGAGGGGAGCTCCTACGAGCAGTACTTC. It specifies CALEGSSYEQYF. The full variable domain, rest sourced from reference TRBV30 and TRBJ2-7, is SQTIHQWPATLVQPVGSPLSLECTVEGTSNPNLYWYRQAAGRGLQLLFYSVGIGQISSEVPQNLSASRPQDRQFILSSKKLLLSDSGFYLCALEGSSYEQYFGPGTRLTVT.

The CDR3 region has the DNA TGTGCCAGCAGCTTAGGGCTGAGGGAGCATGAGACCCAGTACTTC. Protein sequence: CASSLGLREHETQYF. The chain employs TRBV7-9 and TRBJ2-5; a possible D gene is TRBD2 (5 bases). Germline-derived CDR1 and CDR2 are SEHNR and FQNEAQ (reference sequence). V dropped 1 base and J dropped 5 bases, with 14 bases sitting between them. CDR3 length: 15 amino acids. The full variable domain, its missing parts supplied by reference TRBV7-9 and TRBJ2-5, is DTGVSQNPRHKITKRGQNVTFRCDPISEHNRLYWYRQTLGQGPEFLTYFQNEAQLEKSRLLSDRFSAERPKGSFSTLEIQRTEQGDSAMYLCASSLGLREHETQYFGPGTRLLVL.

V is TRBV7-6 and J is TRBJ2-5, with D uncertain. The DNA end lines up better with TRBJ2-7; the J call may be wrong. The length of the CDR3 is 13 residues. CDR1 and CDR2 from the germline V gene are SGHVS and FNYEAQ. CDR3 residues: CASSLPVSYEQYF. In DNA, the CDR3 is TGTGCCAGCAGCTTGCCGGTCTCCTACGAGCAGTACTTC.

This clone was seen a handful of times. J is TRBJ1-2 and V is TRBV6-1; D call uncertain. Looked up from germline, CDR1 is MNHNS and CDR2 is SASEGT. Between the trimmed V and J ends, which lost 2 bases and 8 bases, there was a span of 6 bases. The CDR3 spans 11 residues. CDR3 amino acids: CASSEPRGYTF. The CDR3 DNA is TGTGCCAGCAGTGAACCCCGGGGCTACACCTTC.

This clone turned up a few times. The sample carries other DNA sequences with the same CDR3. V usage is TRBV6-4 and J usage is TRBJ2-2, with 7 positions matching TRBD2. With V trimmed by 5 bases and J by 2 bases, 2 bases remained unmatched. The CDR3 totals 14 residues. The germline gives CDR1 MRHNA, CDR2 SNTAGT. CDR3: CASSRAGNTGELFF. CDR3 nucleotides: TGTGCCAGCAGTAGAGCGGGAAACACCGGGGAGCTGTTTTTT.

The chain has TRBV9 and TRBJ2-5, with 7 bases aligning to TRBD2. The J call may be in error: the DNA end matches TRBJ2-7 better. The germline gives CDR1 SGDLS, CDR2 YYNGEE. The CDR3 consists of 14 residues. In DNA form, the CDR3 reads TGTGCCAGCAGCGTAGGTGGCGGGAGCGCCGAGCAGTACTTC. Its protein product is CASSVGGGSAEQYF.

This clone turned up a few times. The rearrangement joins TRBV7-9 to TRBJ2-1, with TRBD2 matching over 7 bases. The CDR3 extends over 15 amino acids. Germline-derived CDR1 and CDR2 are SEHNR and FQNEAQ (reference sequence). The V segment lost 5 bases and the J segment 0 bases; nucleotides outside the gene matches: 4. The CDR3 spells CASSAGGSSYNEQFF. CDR3 bases: TGTGCCAGCAGCGCCGGCGGGAGCTCCTACAATGAGCAGTTCTTC.

The V and J genes are TRBV6-5 and TRBJ2-1; D ambiguous. The CDR3 is 14 residues long. The germline CDR1 and CDR2 sequences are MNHEY and SVGAGI. The V end was cut by 6 bases, the J end by 0 bases, with 9 bases between. The CDR3 loop is CASSPTSSYNEQFF. For the CDR3, the DNA is TGTGCCAGCAGCCCCACGAGCTCCTACAATGAGCAGTTCTTC.

This clone has more than one count but fewer than ten. The genes are TRBV15 and TRBJ2-1; a weak D match, TRBD2 (6 bases). Trimming pared 3 bases from V and 1 base from J, leaving 10 bases between. This CDR3 spans 15 amino acids. CDR1 is LNHNV, CDR2 YYDKDF, per germline (reference sequence). DNA of the CDR3: TGTGCCACCAGCAGTGGAGGGAGGTCCTACAATGAGCAGTTCTTC. Its protein is CATSSGGRSYNEQFF.

This clone occurred once. This rearrangement joins TRBV7-3 to TRBJ1-3; D is perhaps TRBD1 (5 bases). V lost 5 bases and J 0 bases, leaving 8 bases between the germline ends. CDR1 and CDR2 from the germline V gene are SGHTA and FQGTGA. This CDR3 has 14 amino acids. The DNA of the CDR3 is TGTGCCAGCAGCGATGGGGCCTCTGGAAACACCATATATTTT. It is translated as CASSDGASGNTIYF. Full variable domain (rest looked up from reference TRBV7-3 and TRBJ1-3): GAGVSQTPSNKVTEKGKYVELRCDPISGHTALYWYRQSLGQGPEFLIYFQGTGAADDSGLPNDRFFAVRPEGSVSTLKIQRTERGDSAVYLCASSDGASGNTIYFGEGSWLTVV.